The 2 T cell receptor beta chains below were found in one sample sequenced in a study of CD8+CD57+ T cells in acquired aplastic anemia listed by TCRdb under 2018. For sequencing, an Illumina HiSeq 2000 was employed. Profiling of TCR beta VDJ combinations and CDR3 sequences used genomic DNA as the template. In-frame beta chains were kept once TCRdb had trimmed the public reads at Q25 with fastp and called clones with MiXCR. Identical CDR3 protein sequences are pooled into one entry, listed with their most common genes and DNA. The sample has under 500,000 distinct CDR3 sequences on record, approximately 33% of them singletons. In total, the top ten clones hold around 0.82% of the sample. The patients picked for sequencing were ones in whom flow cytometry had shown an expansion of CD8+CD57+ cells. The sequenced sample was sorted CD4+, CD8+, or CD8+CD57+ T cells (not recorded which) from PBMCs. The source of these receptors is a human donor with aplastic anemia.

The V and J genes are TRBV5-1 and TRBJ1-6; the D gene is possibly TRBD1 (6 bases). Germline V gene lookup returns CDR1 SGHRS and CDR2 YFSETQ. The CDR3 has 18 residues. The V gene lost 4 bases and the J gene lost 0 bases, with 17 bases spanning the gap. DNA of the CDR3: TGCGCCAGCAGCACGAAGGAGGGGGGGAGCTCCTATAATTCACCCCTCCACTTT. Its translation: CASSTKEGGSSYNSPLHF.

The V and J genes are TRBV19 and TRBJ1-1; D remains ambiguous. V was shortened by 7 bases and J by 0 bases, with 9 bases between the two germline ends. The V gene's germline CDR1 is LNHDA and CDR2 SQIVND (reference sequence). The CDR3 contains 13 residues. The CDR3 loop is CASIDHMNTEAFF. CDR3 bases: TGTGCCAGTATCGACCACATGAACACTGAAGCTTTCTTT.